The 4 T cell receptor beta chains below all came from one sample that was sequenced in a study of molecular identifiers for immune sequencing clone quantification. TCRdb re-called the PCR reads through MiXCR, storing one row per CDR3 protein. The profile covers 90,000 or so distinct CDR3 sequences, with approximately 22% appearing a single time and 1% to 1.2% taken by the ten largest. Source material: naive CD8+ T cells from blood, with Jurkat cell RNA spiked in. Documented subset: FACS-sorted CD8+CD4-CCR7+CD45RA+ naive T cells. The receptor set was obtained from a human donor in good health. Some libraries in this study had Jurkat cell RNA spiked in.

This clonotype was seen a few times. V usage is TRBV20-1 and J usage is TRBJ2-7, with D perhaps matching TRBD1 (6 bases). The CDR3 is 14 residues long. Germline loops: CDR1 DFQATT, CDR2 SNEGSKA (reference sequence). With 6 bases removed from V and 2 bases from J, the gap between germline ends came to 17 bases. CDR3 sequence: CSAPDRQKTYEQYF. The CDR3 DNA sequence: TGCAGTGCCCCCGACAGGCAAAAAACCTACGAGCAGTACTTC.

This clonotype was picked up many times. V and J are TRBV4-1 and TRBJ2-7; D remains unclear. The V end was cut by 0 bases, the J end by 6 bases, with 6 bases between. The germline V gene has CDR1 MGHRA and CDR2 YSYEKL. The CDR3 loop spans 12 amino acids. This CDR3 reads CASSQDGVEQYF. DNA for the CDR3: TGCGCCAGCAGCCAAGATGGGGTCGAGCAGTACTTC.

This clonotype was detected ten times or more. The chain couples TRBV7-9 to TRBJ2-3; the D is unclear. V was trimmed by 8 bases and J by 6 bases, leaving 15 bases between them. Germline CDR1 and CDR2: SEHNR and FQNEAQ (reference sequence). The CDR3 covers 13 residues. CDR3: CASHASSADTQYF. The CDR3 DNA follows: TGTGCCAGCCACGCCTCTTCGGCGGATACGCAGTATTTT.

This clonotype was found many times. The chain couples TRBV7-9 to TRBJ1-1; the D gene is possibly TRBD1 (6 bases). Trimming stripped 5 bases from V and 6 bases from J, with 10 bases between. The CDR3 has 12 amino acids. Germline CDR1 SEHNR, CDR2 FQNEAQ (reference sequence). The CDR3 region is CASSQGRAEAFF. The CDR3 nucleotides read TGTGCCAGCAGCCAGGGGCGGGCTGAAGCTTTCTTT.